The 28 T cell receptor beta chains reported below all come from one sample, sequenced in a study of graft-versus-host responses after intestinal transplantation. The protocol was immunoSEQ multiplex PCR, while the TCRdb copy is restricted to in-frame clones and leaves out a portion. The sample has more than 100,000 clones, 80% to 95% seen once. No antigens are known for them. Sequenced here: unstimulated CD4+ T cells sorted from spleen or lymph node cells, sampled before intestinal transplant. The receptors originated from a human donor who received an intestinal transplant.

This chain's CDR3 is CASSPPSGGGVKHF. The CDR3 nucleotides are TGTGCCAGCTCACCACCGTCAGGGGGTGGGGTCAAGCATTTT. V usage is TRBV18 and J usage is TRBJ1-5, with 7 positions matching TRBD1. Germline V gives CDR1 KGHSH, CDR2 LQKENI. The junction had 10 bases not matched to a gene; V was cut back by 0 bases and J by 14 bases. The CDR3 extends over 14 amino acids.

This clone came up once. The chain carries TRBV19 and TRBJ1-1, with D uncertain. Trimming left V 4 bases short and J 8 bases short, with 11 bases between. The CDR3 has 12 residues. The germline V gene encodes CDR1 LNHDA and CDR2 SQIVND (reference sequence). Here the CDR3 reads CASSKIEAEAFF. CDR3 in DNA: TGTGCCAGTAGTAAGATCGAGGCAGAAGCTTTCTTT. The full variable domain, its missing parts supplied by reference TRBV19 and TRBJ1-1, is DGGITQSPKYLFRKEGQNVTLSCEQNLNHDAMYWYRQDPGQGLRLIYYSQIVNDFQKGDIAEGYSVSREKKESFPLTVTSAQKNPTAFYLCASSKIEAEAFFGQGTRLTVV.

The V gene is TRBV7-3, the J gene TRBJ2-1; 9 bases line up with TRBD1. CDR1 and CDR2 from the germline V gene are SGHTA and FQGTGA. The J segment lost 6 bases and the V segment lost 5 bases, leaving 8 bases of the junction unmatched. The length of the CDR3 is 15 residues. The CDR3: CASSRRTGEGNEQFF. CDR3 coding DNA: TGTGCCAGCAGCCGCAGGACAGGGGAGGGCAATGAGCAGTTCTTC.

On this clone itself: Additional DNA sequences in this sample encode the identical CDR3. This chain connects TRBV20-1 to TRBJ1-1; D gene ambiguous. The CDR3 has 11 amino acids. V was pared by 5 bases and J by 3 bases, with 7 bases between. Germline CDR1 and CDR2: DFQATT and SNEGSKA (reference sequence). The CDR3 DNA is TGCAGTGCTTCGGGATACACTGAAGCTTTCTTT. Its protein product is CSASGYTEAFF.

This rearrangement joins TRBV5-4 to TRBJ2-5; 14 bases fit TRBD2. The CDR3 has 19 residues. Looked up from germline, CDR1 is SGHNT and CDR2 is YYREEE (reference sequence). The J segment lost 2 bases and the V segment lost 4 bases, leaving 13 bases of the junction unmatched. Here the CDR3 DNA reads TGTGCCAGCAGCCTACCCGGGACTAGCGGGAGAGAGTGGCAAGAGACCCAGTACTTC. Protein sequence: CASSLPGTSGREWQETQYF.

The chain combines TRBV9 with TRBJ2-3; D call uncertain. The CDR3 extends over 14 amino acids. Germline values: CDR1 SGDLS, CDR2 YYNGEE. V shed 5 bases and J shed 11 bases, with 21 bases lying between them. The CDR3 here is CASSGTDRSFKQYF. CDR3 nucleotides: TGTGCCAGCAGTGGAACTGACCGGTCGTTCAAGCAGTATTTT.

This rearrangement joins TRBV30 to TRBJ2-3, with 10 bases lining up with TRBD2. With V trimmed by 5 bases and J by 6 bases, 8 bases remained unmatched. The CDR3 loop spans 14 amino acids. Germline CDR1 is GTSNPN and CDR2 is SVGIG (reference sequence). The CDR3 spells CAWGKREGLDTQYF. The DNA for the CDR3 is TGTGCCTGGGGAAAGCGGGAGGGCCTTGATACGCAGTATTTT.

The chain carries TRBV19 and TRBJ2-1; no clear D. CDR3 size: 12 residues. Trimming cost V 5 bases and J 13 bases, with 15 bases left between them. Germline V lookup: CDR1 LNHDA, CDR2 SQIVND (reference sequence). The CDR3 here is CASSDPRKTQFF. CDR3 DNA sequence: TGTGCCAGTAGTGATCCCCGGAAAACCCAGTTCTTC.

Turning to this clone: A junction end diverges from the germline sequence, so it may reflect a read error. The chain combines TRBV30 with TRBJ2-7, with 8 bases aligning to TRBD2. CDR3 length equals 13 residues. Germline V gene data show CDR1 as GTSNPN and CDR2 as SVGIG (reference sequence). The CDR3 nucleotides read TGTGCCTGGAGTAAGCGGGAGTTTGGGGAGCAGTGCTTC. It translates to CAWSKREFGEQCF.

The chain recombines TRBV5-1 with TRBJ1-3; D call uncertain. This CDR3 is 14 amino acids long. CDR1 and CDR2 (germline): SGHRS, YFSETQ. Deletions cut 4 bases from V and 2 bases from J, with 10 bases between. Here the CDR3 DNA reads TGCGCCAGCAGCCTATCCGGTCCTGGAAACACCATATATTTT. It specifies CASSLSGPGNTIYF.

The chain has TRBV15 and TRBJ2-5; D unclear. The V end was cut by 5 bases, the J end by 5 bases, with 12 bases between. Looked up from germline, CDR1 is LNHNV and CDR2 is YYDKDF (reference sequence). The CDR3 spans 13 residues. The CDR3 nucleotides read TGTGCCACCAGCGGAGTTGGTTGGGAGACCCAGTACTTC. It codes for CATSGVGWETQYF.

The chain employs TRBV10-1 and TRBJ2-7, with 9 bases matching TRBD2. The CDR3 is made up of 16 amino acids. The trim removed 2 bases at V and 4 bases at J, leaving 9 bases unmatched. Germline lookup yields CDR1 WNHNN and CDR2 SYGVQD (reference sequence). The DNA of the CDR3 is TGCGCCAGCAGTGAGGCGGCGGGAGGGGGAAGATACGAGCAGTACTTC. Residues: CASSEAAGGGRYEQYF.

This clone was observed once. The rearrangement joins TRBV7-9 to TRBJ2-5; maybe TRBD1 (7 bases). Germline V lookup: CDR1 SEHNR, CDR2 FQNEAQ (reference sequence). V was trimmed by 3 bases and J by 4 bases, leaving 12 bases between them. There are 14 residues in the CDR3. CDR3 nucleotide sequence: TGTGCCAGCAGCTTCTTCCAGGGGGGAGAGACCCAGTACTTC. This sequence encodes CASSFFQGGETQYF.

This chain uses TRBV18 with TRBJ2-5; the D gene is possibly TRBD2 (6 bases). The V end was cut by 9 bases, the J end by 1 base, with 12 bases between. The CDR3 is 13 residues long. Germline lookup yields CDR1 KGHSH and CDR2 LQKENI. Here the CDR3 DNA reads TGTGCCAGTTCCAGCGGGTTCCAAGAGACCCAGTACTTC. This gives the protein CASSSGFQETQYF.

The V gene is TRBV11-3, the J gene TRBJ2-7; D uncertain. There are 13 residues in the CDR3. The V end was cut by 2 bases, the J end by 3 bases, with 8 bases between. Germline CDR1 reads SGHNT; CDR2 reads YENEEA. CDR3 DNA: TGTGCCAGCAGCTTAATGGAGAGCTACGAGCAGTACTTC. Protein: CASSLMESYEQYF.

CDR3 residues: CASSRTGFQGYTF. The DNA for the CDR3 is TGTGCCAGCAGCCGGACAGGTTTTCAAGGCTACACCTTC. The rearrangement joins TRBV7-2 to TRBJ1-2; TRBD1 matches at 7 bases. V lost 5 bases to trimming and J lost 8 bases; unmatched junction nucleotides: 8. Germline V gene data show CDR1 as SGHTA and CDR2 as FQGNSA. The CDR3 contains 13 residues.

As for this clone: One end of the junction is discordant with germline, which a read error may explain. CDR3 DNA: TGTGCCACCAGCAGAGATCTACTAGCGGGAGGGGGGTGTCTCTTC. Translating it yields CATSRDLLAGGGCLF. The rearrangement links TRBV15 to TRBJ2-1, with TRBD2 identical over 13 bases. CDR1 LNHNV and CDR2 YYDKDF come from the germline V gene (reference sequence). The CDR3 has 15 amino acids.

CDR3: CASGAPANTEAFF. CDR3 bases: TGTGCCAGCGGTGCTCCCGCGAACACTGAAGCTTTCTTT. The chain couples TRBV6-5 to TRBJ1-1; no reliable D call. Germline V gene sequence: CDR1 MNHEY, CDR2 SVGAGI. Between the trimmed V and J ends, which lost 8 bases and 1 base, there was a span of 11 bases. The CDR3 runs to 13 residues.

The V call is TRBV6-1, the J call TRBJ2-7; 7 bases are a match to TRBD1. This CDR3 has 13 amino acids. J was trimmed by 6 bases and V by 3 bases; bases with no gene match: 5. CDR1 and CDR2 (germline): MNHNS, SASEGT. The CDR3 nucleotides read TGTGCCAGCAGTGAGAACAGGGGTGGCGAGCAGTACTTC. Translated: CASSENRGGEQYF.

The rearrangement joins TRBV5-1 to TRBJ2-1, with 9 bases that match TRBD2. This CDR3 is built from 15 residues. Losses at the gene ends were 4 bases for V and 10 bases for J; bases not matched to a gene: 12. From germline, CDR1 is SGHRS and CDR2 YFSETQ. CDR3 in amino acids: CASSLAAGGPPEQFF. The CDR3 DNA sequence: TGCGCCAGCAGCCTGGCGGCGGGAGGGCCACCCGAGCAGTTCTTC. Looking up the rest from reference TRBV5-1 and TRBJ2-1 gives the full variable domain: KAGVTQTPRYLIKTRGQQVTLSCSPISGHRSVSWYQQTPGQGLQFLFEYFSETQRNKGNFPGRFSGRQFSNSRSEMNVSTLELGDSALYLCASSLAAGGPPEQFFGPGTRLTVL.

V and J are TRBV29-1 and TRBJ2-2; TRBD2 matches at 11 bases. The CDR3 totals 14 residues. V lost 6 bases, J lost 7 bases, and 7 bases stayed unmatched. The germline V gene has CDR1 SQVTM and CDR2 ANQGSEA. CDR3 DNA: TGCAGCGTGCGGACTAGCGGGTCGAGCGGGGAGCTGTTTTTT. As protein: CSVRTSGSSGELFF.

The chain is built from TRBV30 and TRBJ2-7; D gene ambiguous. Germline-derived CDR1 and CDR2 are GTSNPN and SVGIG (reference sequence). This CDR3 is 14 amino acids long. Trimming took off 2 bases at V and 0 bases at J, with 11 bases between the two ends. CDR3 sequence: CAWSLRLSSYEQYF. The DNA for the CDR3 is TGTGCCTGGAGTCTAAGGTTGAGCTCCTACGAGCAGTACTTC.

This chain uses TRBV9 with TRBJ2-1, with 11 positions matching TRBD2. The germline CDR1 and CDR2 sequences are SGDLS and YYNGEE. V was clipped by 3 bases and J by 12 bases; unmatched bases: 14. The CDR3 has 16 residues. The CDR3 protein is CASSATGTSGFDGQFF. In nucleotides, the CDR3 is TGTGCCAGCAGCGCCACCGGGACTAGCGGATTCGATGGGCAGTTCTTC.

The rearrangement joins TRBV5-1 to TRBJ1-2; D is undetermined. The V gene's germline CDR1 is SGHRS and CDR2 YFSETQ. The CDR3 contains 14 residues. Trimming took off 3 bases at V and 6 bases at J, with 15 bases between the two ends. The CDR3: CASSWQETRHGYTF. In DNA, the CDR3 is TGCGCCAGCAGCTGGCAAGAGACAAGACATGGCTACACCTTC.

The chain links TRBV5-1 to TRBJ2-7, with D possibly TRBD2 on 5 matching bases. Germline V gene data show CDR1 as SGHRS and CDR2 as YFSETQ. The ends were cut back, 0 bases at V and 3 bases at J, with 10 bases in the middle. The CDR3 is 14 residues long. Here the CDR3 reads CASSLGADFYEQYF. CDR3 DNA: TGCGCCAGCAGCTTGGGGGCGGACTTCTACGAGCAGTACTTC.

This sequence joins TRBV7-6 and TRBJ2-7; 10 bases map to TRBD2. The ends lost 1 base at V and 2 bases at J; junction bases unmatched: 5. The CDR3 runs 16 residues. Germline values: CDR1 SGHVS, CDR2 FNYEAQ. CDR3 sequence: CASSLVLAGTAYEQYF. In DNA, the CDR3 is TGTGCCAGCAGCTTAGTACTAGCGGGGACAGCCTACGAGCAGTACTTC.

This chain joins TRBV5-4 and TRBJ1-1; no reliable D call. V was cut by 0 bases and J by 2 bases, with 5 bases left in between. Germline CDR1 and CDR2: SGHNT and YYREEE (reference sequence). The CDR3 is 13 residues long. CDR3 bases: TGTGCCAGCAGCTTGGACAGAAACACTGAAGCTTTCTTT. As protein: CASSLDRNTEAFF.

This rearrangement joins TRBV29-1 to TRBJ2-5, with 8 bases lining up with TRBD1. The CDR3 has 12 residues. V lost 3 bases and J lost 5; bases outside the gene matches: 2. Germline V lookup: CDR1 SQVTM, CDR2 ANQGSEA. CDR3 amino acids: CSVDRGRETQYF. The CDR3 nucleotides read TGCAGCGTTGACAGGGGGCGTGAGACCCAGTACTTC.